What follows describes a single T cell receptor beta chain. Its antigen remains unidentified. Each contributor possessed a minimum of one pre-ART and a minimum of two post-ART PBMC samples. Assay version v3.0 of immunoSEQ was used, and it was run at survey level. Only in-frame clones appear in the TCRdb table, and some are missing; sequencing was by immunoSEQ multiplex PCR. Of 25,000 to 40,000 clones listed, roughly 98% are singletons. This sample is part of a study of long-term antiretroviral therapy in people with HIV. Study results and caveats: Repertoires from HIV showed CDR3 length ranges narrower than those of controls. Dominance of pre-ART expanded clones persisted, fluctuating and often declining after ART.

With 0 bases removed from V and 3 bases from J, the gap between germline ends came to 10 bases. The CDR3 extends over 14 amino acids. CDR1 and CDR2 from the germline V gene are SGHRS and YFSETQ. The sample consisted of unsorted PBMCs, taken 7.6 years after starting antiretroviral therapy. The sequence was collected from a man aged 25 to 45 with HIV. The J gene is TRBJ2-7, the V gene TRBV5-1; D remains ambiguous. The CDR3 DNA reads TGCGCCAGCAGCTTGGGGGGAAATGACTACGAGCAGTACTTC. Protein sequence: CASSLGGNDYEQYF.